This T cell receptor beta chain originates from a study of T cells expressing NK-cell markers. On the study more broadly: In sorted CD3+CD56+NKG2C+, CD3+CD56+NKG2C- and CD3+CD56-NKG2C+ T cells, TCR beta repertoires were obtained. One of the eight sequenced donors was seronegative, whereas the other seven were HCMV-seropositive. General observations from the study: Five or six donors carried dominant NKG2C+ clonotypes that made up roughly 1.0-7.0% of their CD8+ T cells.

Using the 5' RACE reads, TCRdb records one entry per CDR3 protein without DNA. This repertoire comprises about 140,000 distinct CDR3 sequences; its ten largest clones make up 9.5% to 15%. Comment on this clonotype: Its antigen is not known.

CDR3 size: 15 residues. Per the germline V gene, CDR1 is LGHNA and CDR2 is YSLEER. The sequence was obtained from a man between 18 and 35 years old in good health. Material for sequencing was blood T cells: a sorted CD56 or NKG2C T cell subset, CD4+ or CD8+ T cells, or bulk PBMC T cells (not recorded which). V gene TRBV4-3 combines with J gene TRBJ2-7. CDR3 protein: CASSLAIESGYEQYF.